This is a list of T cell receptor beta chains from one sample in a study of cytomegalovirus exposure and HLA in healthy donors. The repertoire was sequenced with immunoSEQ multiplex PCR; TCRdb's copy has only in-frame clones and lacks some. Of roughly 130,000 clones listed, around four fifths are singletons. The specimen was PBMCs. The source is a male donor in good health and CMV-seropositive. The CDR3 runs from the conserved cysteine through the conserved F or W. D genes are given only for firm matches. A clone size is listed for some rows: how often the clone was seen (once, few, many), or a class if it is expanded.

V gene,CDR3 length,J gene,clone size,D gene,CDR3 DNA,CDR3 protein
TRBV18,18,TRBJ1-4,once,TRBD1,TGTGCCAGCTCACCGACCGGGACAGGGGCAATGACTAATGAAAAACTGTTTTTT,CASSPTGTGAMTNEKLFF
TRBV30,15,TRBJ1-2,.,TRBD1,TGTGCCTGGGGGTTTCTGACAGGGGGCGATGGTGGCTACACCTTC,CAWGFLTGGDGGYTF
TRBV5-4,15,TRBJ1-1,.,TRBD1,TGTGCCAGCAGCCGTCTGCAGGGGGCGAACACTGAAGCTTTCTTT,CASSRLQGANTEAFF
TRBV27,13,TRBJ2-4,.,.,TGTGCCACCTTGGACTCCTTGTGGAACATTCAGTACTTC,CATLDSLWNIQYF
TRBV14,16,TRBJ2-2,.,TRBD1,TGTGCCAGCAGCCGGGACAGGGGGCGGAACACCGGGGAGCTGTTTTTT,CASSRDRGRNTGELFF
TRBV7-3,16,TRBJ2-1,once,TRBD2,TGTGCCAGCAGCCCCCCGACTAGCGGGAGCAACAATGAGCAGTTCTTC,CASSPPTSGSNNEQFF
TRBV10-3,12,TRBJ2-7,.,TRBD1,TGTGCCATCAGTGTACAGGGGGGCGAGCAGTACTTC,CAISVQGGEQYF
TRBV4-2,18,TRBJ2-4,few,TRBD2,TGTGCCAGCAGCCCGGGGGAGGGACTGGGCCCAGCCAAAAACATTCAGTACTTC,CASSPGEGLGPAKNIQYF
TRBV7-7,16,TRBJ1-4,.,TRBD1,TGTGCTAGCAGCCCAGGGGGGACCGCAACTAATGAAAAACTGTTTTTT,CASSPGGTATNEKLFF
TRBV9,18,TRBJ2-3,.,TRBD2,TGTGCCAGCAGCGTAGGAGCGGGAGGTCAAACGAGCACAGATACGCAGTATTTT,CASSVGAGGQTSTDTQYF
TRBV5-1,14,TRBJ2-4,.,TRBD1,TGCGCCAGCAGTTCGGGACAGGGAAAATGGATTCAGTACTTC,CASSSGQGKWIQYF
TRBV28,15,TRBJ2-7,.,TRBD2,TGTGCCAGCAGTGGACCGGGACTAGCTGGTTACGAGCAGTACTTC,CASSGPGLAGYEQYF
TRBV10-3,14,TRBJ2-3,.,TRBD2,TGTGCCATCACCGCGGGAGGGGGGTCAGATACGCAGTATTTT,CAITAGGGSDTQYF
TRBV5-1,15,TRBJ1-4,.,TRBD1,TGCGCCAGCAGCGGCACGGGGACAGGCCTTGAAAAACTGTTTTTT,CASSGTGTGLEKLFF
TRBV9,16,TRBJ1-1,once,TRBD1,TGTGCCAGCAGCGTTAGCCCCGGACAGGGAAAGACTGAAGCTTTCTTT,CASSVSPGQGKTEAFF
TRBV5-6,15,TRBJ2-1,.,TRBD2,TGTGCCAGCAGCTTGGAGCTAGCGGGACTCAATGAGCAGTTCTTC,CASSLELAGLNEQFF
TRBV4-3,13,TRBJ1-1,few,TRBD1,TGCGCCAGCAGCTCGACAGGGGACACTGAAGCTTTCTTT,CASSSTGDTEAFF
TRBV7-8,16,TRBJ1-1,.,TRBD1,TGTGCCAGCAGCTTAGGACAGGGGGCGATGAACACTGAAGCTTTCTTT,CASSLGQGAMNTEAFF
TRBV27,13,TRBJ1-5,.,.,TGTGCCAGCAGTTTCACGTCGGGTCAGCCCCAGCATTTT,CASSFTSGQPQHF
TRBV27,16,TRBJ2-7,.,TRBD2,TGTGCCAGCAGTTTAGGCGGGAGGCAAAGCTCCTACGAGCAGTACTTC,CASSLGGRQSSYEQYF
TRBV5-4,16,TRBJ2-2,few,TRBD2,TGTGCCAGCAGCTTGGTAGCGGGAGGGCACACCGGGGAGCTGTTTTTT,CASSLVAGGHTGELFF
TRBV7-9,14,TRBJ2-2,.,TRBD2,TGTGCCAGCAGGCTAGCGGAGAACACCGGGGAGCTGTTTTTT,CASRLAENTGELFF
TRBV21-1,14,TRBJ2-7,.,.,TGTGCCAGCAGCAGGGAGCGGGATCCCTACGAGCAGTACTTC,CASSRERDPYEQYF
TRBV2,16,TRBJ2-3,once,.,TGTGCCAGCAGGGCTTTATTTGATTTGAGCACAGATACGCAGTATTTT,CASRALFDLSTDTQYF
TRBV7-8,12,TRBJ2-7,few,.,TGTGCCAGCAGCCCTAGCTCCTACGAGCAGTACTTC,CASSPSSYEQYF
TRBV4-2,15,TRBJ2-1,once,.,TGTGCCAGCAGCCAAATAATGGGAGAGGGCAATGAGCAGTTCTTC,CASSQIMGEGNEQFF
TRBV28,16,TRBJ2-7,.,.,TGTGCCAGCAGTCTAACTTCGACTGACCCCACCTACGAGCAGTACTTC,CASSLTSTDPTYEQYF
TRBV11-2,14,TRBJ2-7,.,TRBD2,TGTGCCAGCAGCTTGATAGCGGGAAGTCACGAGCAGTACTTC,CASSLIAGSHEQYF
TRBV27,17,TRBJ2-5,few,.,TGTGCCAGCAGTTCCCTATTCCTGACAGGGACTCAGGAGACCCAGTACTTC,CASSSLFLTGTQETQYF
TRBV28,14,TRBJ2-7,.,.,TGTGCCACCTCCGGGGCAGGGGATTACTACGAGCAGTACTTC,CATSGAGDYYEQYF
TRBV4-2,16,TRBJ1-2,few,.,TGTGCCAGCAGCCAAGGGAATATCGGCAGGTACTATGGCTACACCTTC,CASSQGNIGRYYGYTF
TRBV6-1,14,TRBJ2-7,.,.,TGTGCCAGCAGTGGCTCGAGGGGGTCCTACGAGCAGTACTTC,CASSGSRGSYEQYF
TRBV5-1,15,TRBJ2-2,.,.,TGCGCCAGCAGCTTGGATGCGGGGGCCACCGGGGAGCTGTTTTTT,CASSLDAGATGELFF
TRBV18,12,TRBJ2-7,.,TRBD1,TGTGCCAGCTCATCAGACAGGGCCGAGCAGTACTTC,CASSSDRAEQYF
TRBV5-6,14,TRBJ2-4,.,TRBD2,TGTGCCAGCAGCTTGGGCCTCGGGGGGAACATTCAGTACTTC,CASSLGLGGNIQYF
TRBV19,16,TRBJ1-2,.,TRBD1,TGTGCCAGTATCCCCCAACCGGGACAGGGGTACTATGGCTACACCTTC,CASIPQPGQGYYGYTF